The next 5 T cell receptor beta chains were all read from a single sample in a study of blood T cell repertoires in COVID-19. Repertoires were generated with immunoSEQ multiplex PCR, while TCRdb's copy carries only in-frame clones and drops some. The data show about 320,000 clones, about 85% seen once. Material for sequencing was PBMCs or T cells enriched from blood (not recorded which). These receptor sequences come from a woman aged 25 to 39 who had recovered from COVID-19.

The sample holds a few counts of this clone. The rearrangement joins TRBV29-1 to TRBJ1-2; the D gene is possibly TRBD1 (5 bases). In germline, CDR1 is SQVTM, CDR2 ANQGSEA. CDR3 length: 12 amino acids. Trimming removed 7 bases from V and 6 bases from J, with 15 bases in between. The CDR3 DNA reads as TGCAGCGCGGGACGGTGGGAGGATGGCTACACCTTC. Translating it yields CSAGRWEDGYTF.

The chain uses TRBV6-4 and TRBJ2-7, with unresolved D. Trimming stripped 5 bases from V and 5 bases from J, with 13 bases between. Germline V gives CDR1 MRHNA, CDR2 SNTAGT. CDR3 size: 13 residues. CDR3 bases: TGTGCCAGCAGTTACGGCCCTCGGGACGAGCAGTACTTC. It specifies CASSYGPRDEQYF.

The chain combines TRBV4-1 with TRBJ2-7; perhaps TRBD1 as D (5 bases). Germline values: CDR1 MGHRA, CDR2 YSYEKL. V lost 2 bases, J lost 4 bases, and 12 bases lay in between. The CDR3 length is 14 residues. CDR3 residues: CASSQPRERYEQYF. As DNA, the CDR3 is TGCGCCAGCAGCCAACCCAGGGAAAGGTACGAGCAGTACTTC.

This rearrangement joins TRBV4-2 to TRBJ1-2; no definite D call. Trimming took off 0 bases at V and 0 bases at J, with 11 bases between the two ends. The CDR3 sequence is 16 residues long. Germline values: CDR1 LGHNA, CDR2 YNFKEQ. The CDR3 DNA follows: TGTGCCAGCAGCCAAGATCTTTCCGGGGCTAACTATGGCTACACCTTC. This gives the protein CASSQDLSGANYGYTF.

The chain couples TRBV11-2 to TRBJ1-2; 7 bases align to TRBD1. With V trimmed by 0 bases and J by 4 bases, 5 bases remained unmatched. Germline-derived CDR1 and CDR2 are SGHAT and FQNNGV. The CDR3 consists of 15 residues. The CDR3 DNA reads TGTGCCAGCAGCTTAGATCTAGGGGGCCTCTATGGCTACACCTTC. Protein product: CASSLDLGGLYGYTF.